This TCR beta chain comes out of a study of blood T cell repertoires in COVID-19. Sequencing used immunoSEQ multiplex PCR; TCRdb keeps in-frame clones, though not all of them. The profile shows approximately 190,000 clones, around 86% of them singletons. Sequenced material: PBMCs or T cells enriched from blood (not recorded which). This clonotype originated in a middle-aged woman in a cohort exposed to, infected with or recovered from COVID-19 (not recorded which).

The CDR3 loop reads CASSFFPPDRFNQPQHF. The CDR3 DNA reads as TGTGCCAGCAGTTTCTTCCCTCCCGACAGGTTCAATCAGCCCCAGCATTTT. V is TRBV27 and J is TRBJ1-5; TRBD1 might be the D (6 bases). Trimming stripped 3 bases from V and 3 bases from J, with 18 bases between. The CDR3 contains 17 residues. Germline assignment: CDR1 MNHEY and CDR2 SMNVEV (reference sequence).